Detailed here is one TCR beta chain. This clone's antigen is unknown. No much larger clone is present one base from it, and per-base qualities are unavailable. Each collaborating institution followed its own protocols to collect whole blood in K2EDTA tubes. For TCRbeta analysis, collaborators shipped samples as frozen whole blood, isolated PBMCs, or DNA extracted from either of those sample types. The data are from a study of blood T cell repertoires in COVID-19 (dated by TCRdb to the early 2020s). Regarding the study in general: Collaborator samples came from the United States, Italy and Spain and covered acute and convalescent phases of COVID-19. The prospective study material was composed of cDNA or gDNA derived from T cells, B-cell-depleted T cells, or PBMCs. Subjects who had been exposed to COVID-19, were actively infected with it, or had recovered from it provided the deeply sampled blood TCRbeta repertoires that made up the dataset. A freely available public database, intended as a resource for researchers studying the immune response to SARS-CoV-2, is where the repertoires were released. Samples came from the ongoing ImmuneRACE study (first 160 participants) plus 1,254 subjects from 6 global collaborators. Nearly every sample came with metadata listing a de-identified subject ID, COVID-19 status, age in years and sex. Where available, HLA class I and class II types were taken from metadata supplied by the sample provider and were not determined by assay-based typing. Results and caveats for the whole study, not just this receptor: How much clinical and demographic metadata was included differed by source and by participant, and the metadata was provided uncurated.

The germline V gene (reference sequence) gives CDR1 as MNHNY and CDR2 as SVGAGI. Counted from cysteine to phenylalanine, this CDR3 has 14 amino acids. Kept here is only the CDR3 DNA, which spans 42 bases and is read in frame from base 1. V is shortened by 3 bases, J by 2 bases, and the region joining them spans 11 bases. The immunoSEQ Assay, a bias-controlled multiplex PCR, was used to amplify TCRbeta CDR3 regions from genomic DNA. Concerning the study's data processing: Nucleated cell counts per sample were estimated from amplification of reference gene primers within the assay. To quantify the absolute abundance of each unique TCRbeta CDR3 rearrangement, sequence reads were collapsed and filtered. For each sample, productive Simpson clonality was calculated as the square root of Simpson's diversity index across productive rearrangements. TCRdb carries this immuneACCESS record with in-frame sequences only. Its versions omit some clonotypes, under half of them owing to an unresolved V gene in the studies checked, with the rest unexplained. The DNA was the basis for D and trimming; V, J and clone size are from that table. The sample data list around 300,000 clones, and 85% of these were observed just once. The ten largest account for 13% of the sample.

Sequenced: peripheral blood. The sequence links TRBV6-6 to TRBJ2-7; a tentative D match to TRBD1 spans 6 bases. The receptor's source is a human donor in a cohort sampled during active COVID-19. In nucleotides, the sequence is TGTGCCAGCAGTTATTCAGGGGCGCCCTACGAGCAGTACTTC. Its translation is CASSYSGAPYEQYF.